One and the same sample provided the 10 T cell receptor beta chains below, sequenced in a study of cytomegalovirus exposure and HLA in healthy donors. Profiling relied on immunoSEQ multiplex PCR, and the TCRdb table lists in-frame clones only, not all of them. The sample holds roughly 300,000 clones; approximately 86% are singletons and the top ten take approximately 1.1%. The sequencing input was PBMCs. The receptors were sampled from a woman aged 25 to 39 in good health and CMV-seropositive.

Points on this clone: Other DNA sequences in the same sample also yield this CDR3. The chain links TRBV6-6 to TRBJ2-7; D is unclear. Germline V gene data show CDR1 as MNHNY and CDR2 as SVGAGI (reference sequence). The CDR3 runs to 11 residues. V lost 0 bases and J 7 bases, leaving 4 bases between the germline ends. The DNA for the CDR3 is TGTGCCAGCAGTTACTCGGGGGAGCAGTACTTC. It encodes CASSYSGEQYF.

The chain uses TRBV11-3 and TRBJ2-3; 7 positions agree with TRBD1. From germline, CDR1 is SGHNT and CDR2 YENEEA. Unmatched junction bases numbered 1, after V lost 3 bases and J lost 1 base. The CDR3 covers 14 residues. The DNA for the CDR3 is TGTGCCAGCAGCTTGGGGACAGGCACAGATACGCAGTATTTT. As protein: CASSLGTGTDTQYF.

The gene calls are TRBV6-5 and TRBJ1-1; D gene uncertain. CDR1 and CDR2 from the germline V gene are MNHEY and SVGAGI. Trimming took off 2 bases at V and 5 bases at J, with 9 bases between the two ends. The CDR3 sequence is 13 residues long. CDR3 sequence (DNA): TGTGCCAGCAGTTACGGCCCGGTTACTGAAGCTTTCTTT. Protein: CASSYGPVTEAFF.

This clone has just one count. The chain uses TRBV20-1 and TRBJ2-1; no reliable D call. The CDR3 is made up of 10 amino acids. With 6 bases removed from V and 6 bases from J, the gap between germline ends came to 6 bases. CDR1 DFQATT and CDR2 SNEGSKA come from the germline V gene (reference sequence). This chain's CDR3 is CSAPGNEQFF. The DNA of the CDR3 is TGCAGTGCCCCGGGCAATGAGCAGTTCTTC.

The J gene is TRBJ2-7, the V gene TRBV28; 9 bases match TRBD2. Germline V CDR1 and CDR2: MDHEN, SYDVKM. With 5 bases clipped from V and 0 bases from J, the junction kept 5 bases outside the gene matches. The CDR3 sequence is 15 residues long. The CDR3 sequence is CASSRSGSLSYEQYF. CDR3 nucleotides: TGTGCCAGCAGTCGTAGCGGGAGTCTCTCCTACGAGCAGTACTTC.

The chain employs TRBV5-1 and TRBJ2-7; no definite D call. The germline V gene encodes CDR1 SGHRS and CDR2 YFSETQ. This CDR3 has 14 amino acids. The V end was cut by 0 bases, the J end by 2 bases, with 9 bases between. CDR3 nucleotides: TGCGCCAGCAGCTTGGCTAGGGTGGCCTACGAGCAGTACTTC. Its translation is CASSLARVAYEQYF. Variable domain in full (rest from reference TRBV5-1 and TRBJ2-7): KAGVTQTPRYLIKTRGQQVTLSCSPISGHRSVSWYQQTPGQGLQFLFEYFSETQRNKGNFPGRFSGRQFSNSRSEMNVSTLELGDSALYLCASSLARVAYEQYFGPGTRLTVT.

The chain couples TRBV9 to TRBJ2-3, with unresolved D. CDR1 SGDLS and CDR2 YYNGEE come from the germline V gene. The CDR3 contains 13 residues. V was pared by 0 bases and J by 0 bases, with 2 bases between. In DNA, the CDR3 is TGTGCCAGCAGCGTAGCCAGCACAGATACGCAGTATTTT. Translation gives CASSVASTDTQYF. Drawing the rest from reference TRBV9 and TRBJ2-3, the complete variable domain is DSGVTQTPKHLITATGQRVTLRCSPRSGDLSVYWYQQSLDQGLQFLIQYYNGEERAKGNILERFSAQQFPDLHSELNLSSLELGDSALYFCASSVASTDTQYFGPGTRLTVL.

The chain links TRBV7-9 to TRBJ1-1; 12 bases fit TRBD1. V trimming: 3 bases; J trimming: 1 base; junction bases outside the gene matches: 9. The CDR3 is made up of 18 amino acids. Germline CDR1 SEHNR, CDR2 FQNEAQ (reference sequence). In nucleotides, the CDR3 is TGTGCCAGCAGCTTCAATTGGGGGACAGGGGGCTGGAACACTGAAGCTTTCTTT. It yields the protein CASSFNWGTGGWNTEAFF.

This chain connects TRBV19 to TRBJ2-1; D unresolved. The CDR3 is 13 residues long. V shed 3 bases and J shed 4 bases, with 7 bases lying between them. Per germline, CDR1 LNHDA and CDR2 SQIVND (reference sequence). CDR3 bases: TGTGCCAGTAGTATGGGATTTTACAATGAGCAGTTCTTC. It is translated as CASSMGFYNEQFF.

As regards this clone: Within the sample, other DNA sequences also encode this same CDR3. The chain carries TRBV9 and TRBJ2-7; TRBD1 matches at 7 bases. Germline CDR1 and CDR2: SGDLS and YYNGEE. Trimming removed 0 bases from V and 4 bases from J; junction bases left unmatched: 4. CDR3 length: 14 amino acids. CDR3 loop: CASSVGDRVYEQYF. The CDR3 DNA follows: TGTGCCAGCAGCGTAGGAGACAGGGTGTACGAGCAGTACTTC.